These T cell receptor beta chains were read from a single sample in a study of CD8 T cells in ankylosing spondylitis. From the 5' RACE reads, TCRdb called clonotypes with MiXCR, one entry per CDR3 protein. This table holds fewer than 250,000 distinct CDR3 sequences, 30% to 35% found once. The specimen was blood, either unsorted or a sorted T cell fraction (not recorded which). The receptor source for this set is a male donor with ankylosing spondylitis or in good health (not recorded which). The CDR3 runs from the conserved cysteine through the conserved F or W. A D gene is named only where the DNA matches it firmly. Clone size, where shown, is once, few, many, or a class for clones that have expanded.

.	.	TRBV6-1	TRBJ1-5	TGTGCCAGCAGGAGGGTGTGGGATCAGCCCCAGCATTTT	CASRRVWDQPQHF
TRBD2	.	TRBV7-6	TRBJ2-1	TGTGCCAGCAGCGACCGCGGGGGTGAGCAGTTCTTC	CASSDRGGEQFF
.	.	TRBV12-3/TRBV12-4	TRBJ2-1	TGTGCCAGCAGTTATTGGGCTGGAGGGGGCAATGAGCAGTTCTTC	CASSYWAGGGNEQFF
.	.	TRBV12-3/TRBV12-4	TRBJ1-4	TGTGCCAGCAGTCGCACATGGCCTCATGAAAAACTGTTTTTT	CASSRTWPHEKLFF
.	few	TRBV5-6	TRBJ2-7	TGTGCCAGCAGCTTGTCGGGGGTTCGCGAGCAGTACTTC	CASSLSGVREQYF
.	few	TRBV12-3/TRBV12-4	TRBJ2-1	TGTGCCAGCAGTTTAGCCGCTGAGCAGTTCTTC	CASSLAAEQFF
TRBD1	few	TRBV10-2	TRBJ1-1	TGCGCCAGCAGTGAGTCGACAGGGCCGGCCACTGAAGCTTTCTTT	CASSESTGPATEAFF
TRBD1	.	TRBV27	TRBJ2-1	TGTGCCAGCCGTAAGGGGACAGGGACGTACAATGAGCAGTTCTTC	CASRKGTGTYNEQFF
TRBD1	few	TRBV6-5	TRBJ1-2	TGTGCCAGCAGTTACGCTCGGACAGGGGGCGGATATGGCTACACCTTC	CASSYARTGGGYGYTF
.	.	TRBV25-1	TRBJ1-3	TGTGCCAGCAGCAGGGGTGGCGAAAACACCATATATTTT	CASSRGGENTIYF
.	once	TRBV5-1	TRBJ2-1	TGCGCCAGCAGCTTGTGGCTAGCGTCCAATGAGCAGTTCTTC	CASSLWLASNEQFF
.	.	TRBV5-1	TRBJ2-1	TGCGCCAGCAGCATTACTAGCTACAATGAGCAGTTCTTC	CASSITSYNEQFF
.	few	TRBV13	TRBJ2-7	TGTGCCAGCAGCGCCAACACCGGACAGCGCGAGCAGTACTTC	CASSANTGQREQYF
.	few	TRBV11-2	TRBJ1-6	TGTGCCAGCAGCATGGGGGACGGTCGACATAATTCACCCCTCCACTTT	CASSMGDGRHNSPLHF